The T cell receptor (beta chain) under discussion was sequenced for a study of T-cell reconstitution after alpha-beta-depleted transplantation in children (dated by TCRdb to between 2015 and 2016). Notes on the research overall: The study quantitatively tracked T-cell immune reconstitution after TCRalphabeta/CD19-depleted allogeneic hematopoietic cell transplantation in children using TCR repertoire profiling.

Results and caveats for the whole study, not just this receptor: About two months after transplant, the apparently early recovery of alphabetaT-cell counts reportedly depended on just several hundred clones that had expanded rapidly and came from non-depleted graft cells. The frequencies of hyperexpanded clones fell over the following months, and after one year, T-cell counts and TCRbeta diversity were mostly attributed to newly produced T cells. The high TCRbeta diversity at day 60 in some patients was ascribed to recipient T cells and intrathymic progenitors that had survived conditioning.

Interpreted using the paper, the treatment or condition label stands for: allogeneic hematopoietic cell transplantation with graft depleted of TCRalphabeta T cells and CD19 B cells. TCRalphabeta/CD19-depleted allogeneic hematopoietic cell grafts were given to the transplant recipients, all of whom were children. The CDR3 runs 15 amino acids, cysteine and phenylalanine included. Only the CDR3 part of the read is kept: 45 bases, read in frame from the first base. Taken from the germline V gene (reference sequence), the CDR1 and CDR2 loops are SEHNR and FQNEAQ. The V end loses 5 bases and the J end loses 0 bases, and a stretch of 11 bases separates them. About this clonotype itself: It lacks a known antigen. It has no much larger one-base neighbor in the sample; base qualities were not kept.

Library preparation used PCR. The instrument was an Illumina HiSeq 2500. To normalize quantification of the TCRbeta repertoire, the TCR libraries were built with molecular barcoding that relied on unique molecular identifiers. TCRdb trimmed public reads at Q25 via fastp, called clones via MiXCR and kept in-frame beta chains. Each CDR3 protein appears once, grouped with its most common genes and DNA. The sample table records approximately 230,000 distinct CDR3 sequences; about 23% of these occur just once. The ten most abundant clones make up about 2.8% of the sample. The TCR comes from a girl aged 2 to 10 with Fanconi anemia, due to receive a stem cell transplant. In this chain, TRBV7-9 is recombined with TRBJ2-4, with the identity of the D gene unclear. The sample consisted of PBMCs, taken before TCRalphabeta/CD19-depleted stem cell transplant. The nucleotide sequence is given as TGTGCCAGCAGCATTACAGACATAGCCAAAAACATTCAGTACTTC. Translated, this gives CASSITDIAKNIQYF.